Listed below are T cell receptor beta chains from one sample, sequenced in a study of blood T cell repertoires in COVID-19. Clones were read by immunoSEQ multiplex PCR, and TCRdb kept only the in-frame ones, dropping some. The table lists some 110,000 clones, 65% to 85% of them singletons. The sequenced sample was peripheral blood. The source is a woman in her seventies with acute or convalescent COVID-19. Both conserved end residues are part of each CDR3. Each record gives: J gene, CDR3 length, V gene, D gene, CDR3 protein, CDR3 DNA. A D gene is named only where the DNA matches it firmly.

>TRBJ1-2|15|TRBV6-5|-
CASSSPPRGDYGYTF
TGTGCCAGCAGTTCACCCCCCCGGGGGGACTATGGCTACACCTTC
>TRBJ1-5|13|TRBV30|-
CAWSVRGNQPQHF
TGTGCCTGGAGTGTACGCGGGAATCAGCCCCAGCATTTT
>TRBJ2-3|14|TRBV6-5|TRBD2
CASRRGELSDTQYF
TGTGCCAGCAGGCGGGGGGAACTCTCAGATACGCAGTATTTT
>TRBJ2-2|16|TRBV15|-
CATSRLGHSDTGELFF
TGTGCCACCAGCAGATTAGGACATTCCGACACCGGGGAGCTGTTTTTT
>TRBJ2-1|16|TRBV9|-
CASSGRGAGLHNEQFF
TGTGCCAGCAGCGGCCGGGGGGCGGGCTTACACAATGAGCAGTTCTTC
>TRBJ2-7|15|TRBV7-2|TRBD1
CASSTGTGGAYEQYF
TGTGCCAGCAGCACCGGGACAGGGGGGGCCTACGAGCAGTACTTC
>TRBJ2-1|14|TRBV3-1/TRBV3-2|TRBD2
CASSPSGDYNEQFF
TGTGCCAGCAGCCCCAGCGGGGATTACAATGAGCAGTTCTTC
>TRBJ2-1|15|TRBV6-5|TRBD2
CASSQSGGAKNEQFF
TGTGCCAGCAGCCAAAGCGGGGGGGCCAAGAATGAGCAGTTCTTC
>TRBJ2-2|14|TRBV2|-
CASSEFGYTGELFF
TGTGCCAGCAGTGAATTTGGCTACACCGGGGAGCTGTTTTTT
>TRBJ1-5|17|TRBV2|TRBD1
CASSEGTGGLSNQPQHF
TGTGCCAGCAGTGAAGGGACAGGGGGCTTAAGCAATCAGCCCCAGCATTTT
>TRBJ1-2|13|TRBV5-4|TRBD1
CASTPGQLYGYTF
TGTGCCAGCACGCCGGGACAGCTTTATGGCTACACCTTC